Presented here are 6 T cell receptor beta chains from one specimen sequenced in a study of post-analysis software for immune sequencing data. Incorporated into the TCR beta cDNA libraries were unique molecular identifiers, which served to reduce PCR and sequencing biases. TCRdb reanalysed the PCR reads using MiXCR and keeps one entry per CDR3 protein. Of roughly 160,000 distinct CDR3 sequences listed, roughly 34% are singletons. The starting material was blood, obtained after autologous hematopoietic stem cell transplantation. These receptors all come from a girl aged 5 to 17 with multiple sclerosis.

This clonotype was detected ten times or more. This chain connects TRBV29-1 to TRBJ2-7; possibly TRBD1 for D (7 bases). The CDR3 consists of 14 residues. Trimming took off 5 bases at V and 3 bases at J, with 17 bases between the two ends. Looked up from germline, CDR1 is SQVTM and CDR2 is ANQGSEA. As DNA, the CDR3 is TGCAGCGTTACTGACAGGGAGGTGCTCTACGAGCAGTACTTC. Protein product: CSVTDREVLYEQYF.

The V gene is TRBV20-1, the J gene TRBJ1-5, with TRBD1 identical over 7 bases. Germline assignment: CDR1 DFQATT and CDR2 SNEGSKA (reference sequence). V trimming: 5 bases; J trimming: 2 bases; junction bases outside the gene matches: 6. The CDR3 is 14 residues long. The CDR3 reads CSASGGQRNQPQHF. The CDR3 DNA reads TGCAGTGCTTCCGGGGGACAGCGCAATCAGCCCCAGCATTTT.

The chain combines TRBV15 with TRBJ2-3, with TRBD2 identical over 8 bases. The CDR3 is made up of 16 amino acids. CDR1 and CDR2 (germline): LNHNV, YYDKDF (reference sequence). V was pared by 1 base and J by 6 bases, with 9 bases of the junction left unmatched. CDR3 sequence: CATSRGQGLEGDTQYF. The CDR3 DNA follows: TGTGCCACCAGCAGAGGTCAGGGACTAGAAGGGGATACGCAGTATTTT.

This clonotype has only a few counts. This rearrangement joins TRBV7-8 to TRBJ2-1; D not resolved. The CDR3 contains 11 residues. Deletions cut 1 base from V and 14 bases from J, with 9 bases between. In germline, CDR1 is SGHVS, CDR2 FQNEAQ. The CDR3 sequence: CASSLGAGEFF. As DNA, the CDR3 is TGTGCCAGCAGCTTAGGGGCCGGCGAGTTCTTC.

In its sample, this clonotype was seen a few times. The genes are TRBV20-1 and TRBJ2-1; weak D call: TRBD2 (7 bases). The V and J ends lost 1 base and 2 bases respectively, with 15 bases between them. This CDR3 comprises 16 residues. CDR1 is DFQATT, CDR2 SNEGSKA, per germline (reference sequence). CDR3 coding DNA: TGCAGTGCTAGAGGGAGGGGGAGGGCCCCCTACAATGAGCAGTTCTTC. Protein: CSARGRGRAPYNEQFF.

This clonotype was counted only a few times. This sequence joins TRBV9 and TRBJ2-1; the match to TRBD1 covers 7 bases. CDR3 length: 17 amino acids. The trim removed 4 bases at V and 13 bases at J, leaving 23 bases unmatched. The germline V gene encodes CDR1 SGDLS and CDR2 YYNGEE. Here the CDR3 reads CASSNLQYNRGRETQFF. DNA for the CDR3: TGTGCCAGCAGCAATCTTCAATATAACAGGGGCAGGGAGACCCAGTTCTTC.